The text below deals with one T cell receptor beta chain. The entry originates in a study of blood T cell repertoires in COVID-19. Study-level information: The origin of the acute and convalescent COVID-19 samples was the United States, Italy and Spain. Sources were T cells, B-cell-depleted T cells, or PBMCs; the material itself was cDNA or gDNA.

This CDR3 is 15 amino acids long. The ends were cut back, 0 bases at V and 4 bases at J, with 13 bases in the middle. Per germline, CDR1 SGHRS and CDR2 YFSETQ. Generated by immunoSEQ multiplex PCR, the TCRdb table keeps only in-frame clones and is missing some. This sample has roughly 110,000 clones, with roughly four fifths found just once. V and J are TRBV5-1 and TRBJ1-1; D possibly corresponds to TRBD1 (6 bases). This sequence was found in an older woman with acute or convalescent COVID-19. Sequencing was done on a sample of peripheral blood. CDR3 in amino acids: CASSLVPEGGTEAFF. CDR3 nucleotides: TGCGCCAGCAGCTTGGTCCCGGAAGGGGGCACTGAAGCTTTCTTT.